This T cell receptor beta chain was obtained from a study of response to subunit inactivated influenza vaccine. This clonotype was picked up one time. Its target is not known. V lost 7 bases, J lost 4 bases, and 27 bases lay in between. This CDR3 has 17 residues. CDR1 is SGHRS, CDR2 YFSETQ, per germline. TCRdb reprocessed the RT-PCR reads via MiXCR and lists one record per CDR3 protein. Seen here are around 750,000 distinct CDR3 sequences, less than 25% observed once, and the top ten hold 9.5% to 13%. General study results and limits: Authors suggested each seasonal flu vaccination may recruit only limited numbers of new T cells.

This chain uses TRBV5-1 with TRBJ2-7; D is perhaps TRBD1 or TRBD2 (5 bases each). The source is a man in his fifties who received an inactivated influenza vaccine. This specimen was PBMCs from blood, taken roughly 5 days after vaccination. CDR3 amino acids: CASSMIYLSGTAYEQYF. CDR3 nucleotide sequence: TGCGCCAGCTCGATGATTTACCTGTCCGGGACGGCTTACGAGCAGTACTTC.